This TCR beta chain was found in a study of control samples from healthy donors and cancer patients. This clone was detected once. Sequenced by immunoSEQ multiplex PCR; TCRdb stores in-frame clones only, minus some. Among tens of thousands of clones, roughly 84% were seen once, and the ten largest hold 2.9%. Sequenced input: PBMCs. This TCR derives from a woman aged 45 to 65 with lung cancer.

The CDR3 loop reads CASSGQGSNNQPQHF. In nucleotides, the CDR3 is TGTGCCAGCTCCGGACAGGGCAGTAACAATCAGCCCCAGCATTTT. V gene TRBV18 combines with J gene TRBJ1-5; 8 bases fit TRBD1. With 6 bases clipped from V and 3 bases from J, the junction kept 7 bases outside the gene matches. The CDR3 is 15 amino acids. Germline values: CDR1 KGHSH, CDR2 LQKENI.